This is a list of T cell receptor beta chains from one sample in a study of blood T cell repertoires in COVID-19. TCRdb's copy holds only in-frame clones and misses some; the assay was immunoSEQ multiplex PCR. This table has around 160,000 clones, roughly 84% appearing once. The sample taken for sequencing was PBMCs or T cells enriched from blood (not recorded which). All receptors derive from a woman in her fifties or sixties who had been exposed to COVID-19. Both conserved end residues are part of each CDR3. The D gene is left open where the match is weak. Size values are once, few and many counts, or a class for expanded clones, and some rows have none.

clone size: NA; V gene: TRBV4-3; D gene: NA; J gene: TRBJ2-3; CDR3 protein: CASSQYGSTDTQYF; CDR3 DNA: TGCGCCAGCAGCCAATACGGGAGCACAGATACGCAGTATTTT
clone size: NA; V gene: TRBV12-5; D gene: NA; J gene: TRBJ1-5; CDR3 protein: CASGRNIGGGPSNQPQHF; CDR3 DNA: TGTGCTAGTGGACGTAACATCGGGGGGGGCCCCAGCAATCAGCCCCAGCATTTT
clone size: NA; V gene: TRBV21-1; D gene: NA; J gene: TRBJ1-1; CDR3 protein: CASSRGRVWGNTEAFF; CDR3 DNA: TGTGCCAGCAGCCGGGGGAGGGTTTGGGGAAACACTGAAGCTTTCTTT
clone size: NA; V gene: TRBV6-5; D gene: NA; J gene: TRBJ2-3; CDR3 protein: CASVGDMQYF; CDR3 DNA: TGTGCCAGCGTGGGAGATATGCAGTATTTT
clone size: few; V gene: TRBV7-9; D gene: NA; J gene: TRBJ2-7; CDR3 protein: CASSGGRSSYEQYF; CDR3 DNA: TGTGCCAGCTCGGGGGGCCGATCTTCCTACGAGCAGTACTTC
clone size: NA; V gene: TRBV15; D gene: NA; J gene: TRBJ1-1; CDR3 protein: CATSRHRHSEAFF; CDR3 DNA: TGTGCCACCAGCAGACACAGACACTCTGAAGCTTTCTTT
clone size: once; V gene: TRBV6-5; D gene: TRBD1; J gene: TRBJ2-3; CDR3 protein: CASSFTGDTDTQYF; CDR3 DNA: TGTGCCAGCAGTTTTACAGGGGATACAGATACGCAGTATTTT
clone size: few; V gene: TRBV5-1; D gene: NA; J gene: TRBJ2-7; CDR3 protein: CASSSGGRWTYEQYF; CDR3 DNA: TGCGCCAGCAGCTCAGGGGGGAGATGGACCTACGAGCAGTACTTC
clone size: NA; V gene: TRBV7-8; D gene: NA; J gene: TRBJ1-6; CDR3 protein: CASSLSRGHLTPLHF; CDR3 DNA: TGTGCCAGCAGCTTAAGCAGGGGCCATCTAACACCCCTCCACTTT
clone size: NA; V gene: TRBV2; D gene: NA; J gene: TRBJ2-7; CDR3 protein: CASSQQPPYAQYF; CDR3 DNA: TGTGCCAGCAGTCAACAGCCCCCCTACGCGCAGTACTTC
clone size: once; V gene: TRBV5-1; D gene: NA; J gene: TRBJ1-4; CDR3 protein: CASGTGGGTNEKLFF; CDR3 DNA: TGCGCCAGCGGTACGGGTGGTGGAACTAATGAAAAACTGTTTTTT
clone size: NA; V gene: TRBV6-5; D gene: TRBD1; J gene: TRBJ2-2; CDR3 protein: CASSYGAGGRELFF; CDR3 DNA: TGTGCCAGCAGTTACGGCGCAGGGGGCAGGGAGCTGTTTTTT
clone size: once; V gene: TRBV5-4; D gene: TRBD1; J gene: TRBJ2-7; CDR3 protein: CASSSDRVGEQYF; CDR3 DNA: TGTGCCAGCAGCTCGGACAGGGTGGGGGAGCAGTACTTC